Detailed here is one T cell receptor beta chain. Its target is unknown. This record comes from a study of blood T cells in healthy people across ages. Findings and limits, study-wide: Versus aged donors, long-lived donors had higher diversity and more naive CD4+ cells.

Alongside a J-beta primer mix, a sample-barcoded 5' primer served in a second PCR lasting 7 to 11 cycles. TCRdb re-called the 5' RACE reads with MiXCR, one entry per CDR3 protein. The top ten clones hold 8.7% of a sample with 500,000 to 550,000 distinct CDR3 sequences, around 24% of them seen once. The CDR3 covers 13 residues. Trimming took 5 bases from V and 5 from J, leaving 12 bases between them. CDR1 and CDR2 (germline): MNHEY, SVGAGI. This same sample was also part of a study on T cells of mothers and their children.

The sequence derives from a boy aged 5 to 17 in good health. The rearrangement links TRBV6-5 to TRBJ2-5, with no clear D. The source material was blood. CDR3 region: CASSRSVGETQYF. CDR3 bases: TGTGCCAGCAGTCGGTCGGTCGGGGAGACCCAGTACTTC.